Described below is a single T cell receptor (beta chain) sequence and its context. V dropped 6 bases and J dropped 2; count of bases not matched to a gene: 13. Germline lookup yields CDR1 LNHDA and CDR2 SQIVND (reference sequence). This CDR3 is 18 amino acids long. Profiled with immunoSEQ multiplex PCR; TCRdb holds only in-frame clones, not every one. The repertoire holds millions of clones, with approximately 94% as singletons. The data were obtained in a study of shared clonotypes between healthy human individuals. Sequencing input: naive CD4+ T cells sorted from blood. Regarding subset: CD45RA+ positively selected. This chain connects TRBV19 to TRBJ1-5; 10 bases map to TRBD1. The TCR originated in a man younger than 35 in good health. The CDR3 DNA follows: TGTGCCAGTAGCACCGGGACAGGGGTTTATGGAGGCAATCAGCCCCAGCATTTT. Encoded protein: CASSTGTGVYGGNQPQHF.